This is a list of T cell receptor beta chains from one sample in a study of blood T cell repertoires in COVID-19. The assay was immunoSEQ multiplex PCR, and TCRdb's table has in-frame clones only and misses some. The sample shows 130,000 to 150,000 clones, about 87% of them seen only once. Sequencing input: PBMCs or T cells enriched from blood (not recorded which). Receptors originate from a man aged 55 to 70 who had recovered from COVID-19. Both conserved end residues are part of each CDR3. D genes are given only for firm matches. Clone size is shown for a subset of rows, as once, few, many or a class of expanded clone.

TGCGCCAGCAGTACTAGCGGGTTAGAGACCCAGTACTTC	CASSTSGLETQYF	NA	TRBV5-1	TRBJ2-5	TRBD2
TGTGCCAGCAGTTTAGGCAGGGACAAAAATAATTCACCCCTCCACTTT	CASSLGRDKNNSPLHF	NA	TRBV27	TRBJ1-6	NA
TGTGCCAGCAGCTTACAGGGGGCTGCGAACACCGGGGAGCTGTTTTTT	CASSLQGAANTGELFF	NA	TRBV11-3	TRBJ2-2	TRBD1
TGTGCCAGCAGCTTAGTGCCGGCGGGGAAGGGTAATGAAAAACTGTTTTTT	CASSLVPAGKGNEKLFF	once	TRBV7-6	TRBJ1-4	NA
TGTGCCAGCACGCGTTCGGGGATCCAAGAGACCCAGTACTTC	CASTRSGIQETQYF	NA	TRBV3-1/TRBV3-2	TRBJ2-5	NA
TGTGCCAGCAGTCTACAATGGGCACAGAACACTGAAGCTTTCTTT	CASSLQWAQNTEAFF	once	TRBV6-5	TRBJ1-1	NA
TGTGCCAGCAGCCGCGGACTAGGGAGGACCGGGGAGCTGTTTTTT	CASSRGLGRTGELFF	few	TRBV5-4	TRBJ2-2	TRBD2
TGTGCCAGCAGCGCGGACGGGGGCTCTGGGGCCAACGTCCTGACTTTC	CASSADGGSGANVLTF	NA	TRBV5-4	TRBJ2-6	NA
TGTGCCAGCAGCTCTGTTCGGGGGTGGGGCTATGGCTACACCTTC	CASSSVRGWGYGYTF	NA	TRBV11-2	TRBJ1-2	NA
TGCGCCAGCAGTGGGACAGGATCCTACGAGCAGTACTTC	CASSGTGSYEQYF	NA	TRBV10-1	TRBJ2-7	TRBD1
TGTGCCATCAGTGAACCGGACAGGGTCGTTTCGAACACTGAAGCTTTCTTT	CAISEPDRVVSNTEAFF	NA	TRBV10-3	TRBJ1-1	TRBD1
TGTGCCAGCAGAGCGGGGCGTGAGCAGTTCTTC	CASRAGREQFF	NA	TRBV7-2	TRBJ2-1	TRBD2
TGTGCCAGCTCACCGGCCTCGGACATCAACTATGGCTACACCTTC	CASSPASDINYGYTF	NA	TRBV18	TRBJ1-2	NA
TGTGCCAGCAGCCCCTCAGACAGGGTAGGAAATGAGCAGTTCTTC	CASSPSDRVGNEQFF	NA	TRBV3-1/TRBV3-2	TRBJ2-1	TRBD1
TGTGCCAGCAGCCCTATACAGGTTTCTGGCTACACCTTC	CASSPIQVSGYTF	NA	TRBV14	TRBJ1-2	NA
TGTGCCAGCAGCAAAGTGGTGGACAGGGTTGGAGAGACCCAGTACTTC	CASSKVVDRVGETQYF	NA	TRBV21-1	TRBJ2-5	NA
TGTGCCATCAGTTTTAGCGGGGAGAACACAGATACGCAGTATTTT	CAISFSGENTDTQYF	NA	TRBV10-3	TRBJ2-3	TRBD2
TGTGCCAGCAGCGGAAACAGGGGGGGCCACCAAGAGACCCAGTACTTC	CASSGNRGGHQETQYF	NA	TRBV9	TRBJ2-5	NA
TGTGCCAGCAGTTGGGGACAGGGAAGGGAAGAGACCCAGTACTTC	CASSWGQGREETQYF	NA	TRBV6-2/TRBV6-3	TRBJ2-5	TRBD1
TGTGCCAGCTCACCACCCCGTGGGACAGGCAATCAGCCCCAGCATTTT	CASSPPRGTGNQPQHF	NA	TRBV18	TRBJ1-5	TRBD1